One sample yielded the 23 T cell receptor beta chains listed below, sequenced in a study of Tregs in tolerant kidney transplant recipients. Sequencing was performed with immunoSEQ multiplex PCR; in TCRdb, only in-frame clones are kept and a portion is missing. The table lists 69,000 or so clones, about 88% of them singletons. This material consisted of CD4+ T cells from blood, taken before the transplant. The receptors here all came from a human donor who received a combined kidney and bone marrow transplant.

The chain couples TRBV4-2 to TRBJ1-2; tentative D call: TRBD1 (6 bases). Germline V gene sequence: CDR1 LGHNA, CDR2 YNFKEQ. Trimming shortened V by 0 bases and J by 8 bases, and 13 bases separated the two germline ends. The CDR3 consists of 14 residues. The CDR3 DNA sequence: TGTGCCAGCAGCCAAGAAAGGCAGGGGTACGGCTACACCTTC. It specifies CASSQERQGYGYTF.

This chain links TRBV28 with TRBJ2-5; the match to TRBD1 covers 8 bases. Germline values: CDR1 MDHEN, CDR2 SYDVKM. The V gene end was trimmed by 4 bases and the J gene end by 7 bases; junction bases not matched to a gene: 8. This CDR3 region has 14 residues. CDR3 sequence reads: CASSSTGGRGTQYF. CDR3 DNA: TGTGCCAGCAGTTCAACAGGGGGTCGAGGGACCCAGTACTTC.

CDR3 loop: CASSFGLAVTDTQYF. CDR3 nucleotide sequence: TGCGCCAGCAGCTTTGGACTAGCGGTCACAGATACGCAGTATTTT. V is TRBV5-1 and J is TRBJ2-3, with 10 nucleotides matching TRBD2. CDR3 length: 15 residues. J gave up 2 bases and V 2 bases, and 2 bases lay outside the gene matches. Germline V gene lookup returns CDR1 SGHRS and CDR2 YFSETQ.

The CDR3 loop is CASSLAGVGTYEQYF. CDR3 DNA sequence: TGTGCCAGCAGTTTAGCGGGAGTGGGTACCTACGAGCAGTACTTC. V gene TRBV28 combines with J gene TRBJ2-7, with 7 nucleotides matching TRBD2. J lost 2 bases, V lost 2 bases, and 6 bases had no gene match. The CDR3 is 15 residues long. Germline V gene sequence: CDR1 MDHEN, CDR2 SYDVKM. Together with reference TRBV28 and TRBJ2-7, the CDR3 gives the full variable domain: DVKVTQSSRYLVKRTGEKVFLECVQDMDHENMFWYRQDPGLGLRLIYFSYDVKMKEKGDIPEGYSVSREKKERFSLILESASTNQTSMYLCASSLAGVGTYEQYFGPGTRLTVT.

The sample holds a few counts of this clone. The gene calls are TRBV19 and TRBJ2-2, with 9 positions matching TRBD2. Germline V lookup: CDR1 LNHDA, CDR2 SQIVND (reference sequence). Germline trimming cut 3 bases from V and 3 bases from J; bases unmatched to any gene: 2. The CDR3 extends over 15 amino acids. CDR3 sequence reads: CASSILAGYTGELFF. The CDR3 region has the DNA TGTGCCAGTAGTATCCTAGCGGGATACACCGGGGAGCTGTTTTTT.

The rearrangement uses TRBV19 and TRBJ2-2, with TRBD2 as a possible D gene (6 bases). CDR3 length: 17 amino acids. Trimming pared 4 bases from V and 0 bases from J, leaving 15 bases between. In germline, CDR1 is LNHDA, CDR2 SQIVND (reference sequence). CDR3 in amino acids: CASSKYRGGTNTGELFF. The CDR3 coding sequence is TGTGCCAGTAGTAAATATCGCGGCGGGACGAACACCGGGGAGCTGTTTTTT.

This clone was seen a handful of times. V and J are TRBV7-2 and TRBJ2-7, with 7 nucleotides matching TRBD1. The V gene's germline CDR1 is SGHTA and CDR2 FQGNSA. This CDR3 is 15 amino acids long. V was clipped by 2 bases and J by 2 bases; unmatched bases: 6. DNA of the CDR3: TGTGCCAGCAGCTTATATGGGACAGTAGCCTACGAGCAGTACTTC. Translated, it gives CASSLYGTVAYEQYF.

This chain's CDR3 is CASSLGIPGQPTGELFF. In DNA form, the CDR3 reads TGCGCCAGCAGCTTGGGGATTCCGGGACAGCCCACCGGGGAGCTGTTTTTT. The genes are TRBV5-1 and TRBJ2-2, with 7 bases lining up with TRBD1. Germline-derived CDR1 and CDR2 are SGHRS and YFSETQ. The CDR3 is 17 residues long. Germline trimming cut 0 bases from V and 4 bases from J; bases unmatched to any gene: 9. The full variable domain, with the rest looked up from reference TRBV5-1 and TRBJ2-2, is KAGVTQTPRYLIKTRGQQVTLSCSPISGHRSVSWYQQTPGQGLQFLFEYFSETQRNKGNFPGRFSGRQFSNSRSEMNVSTLELGDSALYLCASSLGIPGQPTGELFFGEGSRLTVL.

The genes are TRBV30 and TRBJ2-7; TRBD1 matches 11 bases. The CDR3 loop spans 13 amino acids. Germline lookup yields CDR1 GTSNPN and CDR2 SVGIG (reference sequence). J lost 5 bases, V lost 7 bases, and 7 bases had no gene match. The CDR3 is CASSGTGGHEQYF. For the CDR3, the DNA is TGTGCCTCCTCCGGGACAGGGGGTCACGAGCAGTACTTC. Looking up the rest from reference TRBV30 and TRBJ2-7 gives the full variable domain: SQTIHQWPATLVQPVGSPLSLECTVEGTSNPNLYWYRQAAGRGLQLLFYSVGIGQISSEVPQNLSASRPQDRQFILSSKKLLLSDSGFYLCASSGTGGHEQYFGPGTRLTVT.

V gene TRBV9 combines with J gene TRBJ2-1, with no clear D. The germline gives CDR1 SGDLS, CDR2 YYNGEE. This CDR3 is 14 amino acids long. Trimming took 0 bases from V and 0 from J, leaving 4 bases between them. The DNA for the CDR3 is TGTGCCAGCAGCGTAGTCTTCTCCTACAATGAGCAGTTCTTC. Encoded protein: CASSVVFSYNEQFF.

The chain is built from TRBV7-9 and TRBJ1-2; no reliable D call. This CDR3 is 13 amino acids long. The germline gives CDR1 SEHNR, CDR2 FQNEAQ (reference sequence). The germline V and J ends were trimmed by 1 base and 2 bases, with 5 bases remaining between them. Here the CDR3 reads CASSLEQNYGYTF. The CDR3 nucleotides are TGTGCCAGCAGCTTAGAACAGAACTATGGCTACACCTTC.

The genes are TRBV7-2 and TRBJ2-5, with a tentative D call TRBD1 (5 bases). Germline CDR1 SGHTA, CDR2 FQGNSA. The V and J ends lost 1 base and 4 bases respectively, with 13 bases between them. This CDR3 region has 15 residues. Here the CDR3 reads CASSLEPQGGETQYF. The CDR3 nucleotides are TGTGCCAGCAGCTTAGAGCCCCAGGGCGGAGAGACCCAGTACTTC.

This rearrangement joins TRBV5-1 to TRBJ2-5; 10 nucleotides align to TRBD2. V gave up 2 bases and J gave up 2 bases; unmatched junction bases: 6. Germline lookup yields CDR1 SGHRS and CDR2 YFSETQ. The CDR3 consists of 16 residues. CDR3 bases: TGCGCCAGCAGCTTACTTGGGACTAGCGAACAAGAGACCCAGTACTTC. Its protein is CASSLLGTSEQETQYF. Looking up the rest from reference TRBV5-1 and TRBJ2-5 gives the full variable domain: KAGVTQTPRYLIKTRGQQVTLSCSPISGHRSVSWYQQTPGQGLQFLFEYFSETQRNKGNFPGRFSGRQFSNSRSEMNVSTLELGDSALYLCASSLLGTSEQETQYFGPGTRLLVL.

This clone appeared a single time. V gene TRBV19 combines with J gene TRBJ2-1; TRBD2 matches 10 bases. After removal of 7 bases from V and 9 bases from J, the junction contained 12 bases not matched to a gene. From germline, CDR1 is LNHDA and CDR2 SQIVND (reference sequence). This CDR3 region has 15 residues. CDR3: CASTIGLAGVGEQFF. The CDR3 DNA is TGTGCCAGTACCATCGGTCTAGCGGGAGTTGGTGAGCAGTTCTTC.

The chain employs TRBV28 and TRBJ2-7; TRBD1 is a possible D gene (5 bases). V lost 8 bases, J lost 0 bases, and 14 bases lay in between. CDR1 and CDR2 from the germline V gene are MDHEN and SYDVKM. The length of the CDR3 is 14 residues. CDR3 sequence reads: CASRYSGRSYEQYF. CDR3 DNA: TGTGCCAGCCGTTATTCAGGGCGCTCCTACGAGCAGTACTTC.

The J gene is TRBJ2-7, the V gene TRBV10-1; 8 positions agree with TRBD2. The trim removed 3 bases at V and 2 bases at J, leaving 9 bases unmatched. The CDR3 totals 16 residues. Germline V gene data show CDR1 as WNHNN and CDR2 as SYGVQD (reference sequence). This CDR3 is CASSDQKRERPYEQYF. The CDR3 bases are TGCGCCAGCAGTGACCAAAAGCGGGAGCGCCCCTACGAGCAGTACTTC.

This clone showed up just a few times. The gene calls are TRBV7-9 and TRBJ2-1, with TRBD1 matching 8 bases. The V segment lost 4 bases and the J segment 6 bases; nucleotides outside the gene matches: 8. Germline V gene sequence: CDR1 SEHNR, CDR2 FQNEAQ (reference sequence). The CDR3 contains 15 residues. The CDR3 is CASSWSDRVGNEQFF. CDR3 nucleotides: TGTGCCAGCAGCTGGTCGGACAGGGTCGGCAATGAGCAGTTCTTC.

The rearrangement uses TRBV15 and TRBJ2-5, with a tentative D call TRBD2 (6 bases). The V end lost 1 base, the J end lost 3 bases, and 12 bases lay between the germline ends. The CDR3 is made up of 15 amino acids. Germline loops: CDR1 LNHNV, CDR2 YYDKDF (reference sequence). CDR3 nucleotides: TGTGCCACCAGCAGAGGAGGCGGGGAAAAAGAGACCCAGTACTTC. This sequence encodes CATSRGGGEKETQYF.

The chain has TRBV11-3 and TRBJ2-3; D may be TRBD2 (6 bases). The germline V and J ends were trimmed by 5 bases and 2 bases, with 14 bases remaining between them. This CDR3 region has 15 residues. CDR1 is SGHNT, CDR2 YENEEA, per germline. The CDR3 protein is CASSPGLRTTDTQYF. In DNA form, the CDR3 reads TGTGCCAGCAGCCCGGGACTTCGGACCACAGATACGCAGTATTTT.

The J gene is TRBJ2-7, the V gene TRBV9; 14 bases map to TRBD2. This CDR3 is 17 amino acids long. Germline CDR1 reads SGDLS; CDR2 reads YYNGEE. Trimming removed 0 bases from V and 5 bases from J; junction bases left unmatched: 7. CDR3 sequence reads: CASSVESAGLAGDEQYF. CDR3 DNA: TGTGCCAGCAGCGTAGAATCCGCGGGACTAGCGGGAGACGAGCAGTACTTC.

The chain combines TRBV7-8 with TRBJ1-4; D gene ambiguous. This CDR3 has 17 residues. V gave up 0 bases and J gave up 0 bases, with 11 bases separating them. Germline V CDR1 and CDR2: SGHVS, FQNEAQ. DNA of the CDR3: TGTGCCAGCAGCTTAGCTATGGTACTTGCAACTAATGAAAAACTGTTTTTT. It codes for CASSLAMVLATNEKLFF. The full variable domain, rest sourced from reference TRBV7-8 and TRBJ1-4, is GAGVSQSPRYKVAKRGQDVALRCDPISGHVSLFWYQQALGQGPEFLTYFQNEAQLDKSGLPSDRFFAERPEGSVSTLKIQRTQQEDSAVYLCASSLAMVLATNEKLFFGSGTQLSVL.

This chain uses TRBV7-9 with TRBJ2-3, with D tentatively TRBD1 (5 bases). V shed 5 bases and J shed 0 bases, with 18 bases lying between them. There are 17 residues in the CDR3. CDR1 and CDR2 (germline): SEHNR, FQNEAQ (reference sequence). The CDR3 nucleotides are TGTGCCAGCAGCCCGCCTTACAGGCTGACTAGCACAGATACGCAGTATTTT. Its protein is CASSPPYRLTSTDTQYF.

This chain links TRBV27 with TRBJ2-1; D possibly corresponds to TRBD2 (6 bases). The CDR3 has 13 amino acids. In germline, CDR1 is MNHEY, CDR2 SMNVEV (reference sequence). Deletions cut 4 bases from V and 7 bases from J, with 11 bases between. In DNA, the CDR3 is TGTGCCAGCAGTTGGGACTTTCGGAATGAGCAGTTCTTC. Protein sequence: CASSWDFRNEQFF.